Reported below is one TCR beta chain. Germline V CDR1 and CDR2: MNHEY, SMNVEV (reference sequence). The CDR3 consists of 13 residues. The V end was cut by 4 bases, the J end by 4 bases, with 7 bases between. This sample is part of a study of glioma-infiltrating T cells after dendritic cell vaccination. The overall study: Dendritic cell vaccination trial patients had either newly diagnosed or recurrent glioblastoma.

The protocol was immunoSEQ multiplex PCR, while the TCRdb copy is restricted to in-frame clones and leaves out a portion. Of under 40,000 clones in the sample, 85% to 95% were seen once. The source is a human donor with glioblastoma. The source material was blood, sampled before dendritic cell vaccination. This chain joins TRBV27 and TRBJ2-2; no definite D call. For the CDR3, the DNA is TGTGCCAGCAGTTCAGTTCCCACCGGGGAGCTGTTTTTT. Residues: CASSSVPTGELFF.